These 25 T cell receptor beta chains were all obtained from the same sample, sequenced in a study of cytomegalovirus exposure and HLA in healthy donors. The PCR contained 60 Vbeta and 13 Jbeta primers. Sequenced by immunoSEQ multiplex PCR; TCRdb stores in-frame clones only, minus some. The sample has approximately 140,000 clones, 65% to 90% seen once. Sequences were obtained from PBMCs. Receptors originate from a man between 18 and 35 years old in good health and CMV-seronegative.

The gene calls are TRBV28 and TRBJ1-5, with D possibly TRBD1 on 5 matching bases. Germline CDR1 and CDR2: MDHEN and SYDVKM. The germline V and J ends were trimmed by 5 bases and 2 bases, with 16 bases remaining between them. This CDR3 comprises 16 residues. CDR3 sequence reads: CASSPHTFRGNQPQHF. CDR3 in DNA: TGTGCCAGCAGTCCGCACACTTTCAGGGGCAATCAGCCCCAGCATTTT.

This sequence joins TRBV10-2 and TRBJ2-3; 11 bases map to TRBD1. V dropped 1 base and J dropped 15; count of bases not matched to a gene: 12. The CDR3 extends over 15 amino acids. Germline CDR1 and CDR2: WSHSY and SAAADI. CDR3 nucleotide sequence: TGCGCCAGCAGTGAGTTGAAGAAACCCGGGACAGGGGGATATTTT. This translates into CASSELKKPGTGGYF.

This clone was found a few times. The CDR3 DNA reads TGTGCCAGCAGCTTGGGCCACGGGGGTTTTGACTACGAGCAGTACTTC. Its protein is CASSLGHGGFDYEQYF. This sequence joins TRBV7-9 and TRBJ2-7; weak D call: TRBD2 (6 bases). The CDR3 is 16 residues long. Per germline, CDR1 SEHNR and CDR2 FQNEAQ (reference sequence). V was shortened by 3 bases and J by 3 bases, with 18 bases between the two germline ends.

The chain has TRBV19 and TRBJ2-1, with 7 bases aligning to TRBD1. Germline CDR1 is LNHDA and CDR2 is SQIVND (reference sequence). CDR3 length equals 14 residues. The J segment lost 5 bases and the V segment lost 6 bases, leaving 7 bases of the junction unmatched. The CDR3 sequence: CASRLRTGHNEQFF. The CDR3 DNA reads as TGTGCCAGTAGATTAAGGACAGGCCACAATGAGCAGTTCTTC.

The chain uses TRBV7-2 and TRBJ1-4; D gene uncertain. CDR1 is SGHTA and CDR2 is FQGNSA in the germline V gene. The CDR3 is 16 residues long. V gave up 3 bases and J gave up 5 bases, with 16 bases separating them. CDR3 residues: CASSLQARAWNEKLFF. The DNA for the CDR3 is TGTGCCAGCAGCTTGCAAGCGAGGGCTTGGAATGAAAAACTGTTTTTT.

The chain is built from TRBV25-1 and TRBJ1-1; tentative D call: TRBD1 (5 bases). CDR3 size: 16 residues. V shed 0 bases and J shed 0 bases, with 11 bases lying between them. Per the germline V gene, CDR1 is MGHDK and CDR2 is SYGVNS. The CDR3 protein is CASSEYETEMNTEAFF. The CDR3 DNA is TGTGCCAGCAGTGAATATGAGACAGAAATGAACACTGAAGCTTTCTTT.

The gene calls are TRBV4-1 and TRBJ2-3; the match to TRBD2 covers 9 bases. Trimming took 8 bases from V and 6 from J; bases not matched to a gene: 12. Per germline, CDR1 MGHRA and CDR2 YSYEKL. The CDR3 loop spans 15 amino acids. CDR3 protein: CASDSSGGRGDTQYF. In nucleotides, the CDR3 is TGCGCCAGCGACTCCAGCGGGGGGAGGGGGGATACGCAGTATTTT.

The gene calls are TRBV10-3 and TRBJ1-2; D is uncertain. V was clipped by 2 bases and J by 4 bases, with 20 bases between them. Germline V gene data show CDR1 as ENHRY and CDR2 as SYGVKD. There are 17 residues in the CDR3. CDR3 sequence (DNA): TGTGCCATCAGTGAGACTATCCCCATGGCCGCGGTCTATGGCTACACCTTC. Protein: CAISETIPMAAVYGYTF.

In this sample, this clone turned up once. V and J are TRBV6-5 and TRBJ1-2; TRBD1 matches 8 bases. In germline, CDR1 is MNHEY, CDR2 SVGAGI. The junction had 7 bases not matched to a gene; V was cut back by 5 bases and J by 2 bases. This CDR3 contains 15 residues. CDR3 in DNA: TGTGCCAGCAGTACCACACAGGGGGGGAACTATGGCTACACCTTC. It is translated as CASSTTQGGNYGYTF.

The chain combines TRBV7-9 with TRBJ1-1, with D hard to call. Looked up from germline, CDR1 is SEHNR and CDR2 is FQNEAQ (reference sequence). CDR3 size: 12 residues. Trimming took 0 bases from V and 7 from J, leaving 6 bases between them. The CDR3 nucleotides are TGTGCCAGCAGCTTAGCTCCATTTGAAGCTTTCTTT. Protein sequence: CASSLAPFEAFF.

The CDR3: CASSEWGTGGLADTQYF. In DNA, the CDR3 is TGTGCCAGCAGTGAATGGGGGACAGGGGGCCTGGCAGATACGCAGTATTTT. J is TRBJ2-3 and V is TRBV2, with 12 bases aligning to TRBD1. Germline CDR1 is SNHLY and CDR2 is FYNNEI. V dropped 2 bases and J dropped 4; count of bases not matched to a gene: 7. The CDR3 runs to 17 residues.

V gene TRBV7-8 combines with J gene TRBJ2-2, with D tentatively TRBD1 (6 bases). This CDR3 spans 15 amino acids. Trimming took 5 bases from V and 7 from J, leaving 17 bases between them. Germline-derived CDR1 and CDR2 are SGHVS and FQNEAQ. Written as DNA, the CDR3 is TGTGCCAGCAGCCCGCGAACAGGGAGCGGCGGGGAGCTGTTTTTT. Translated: CASSPRTGSGGELFF.

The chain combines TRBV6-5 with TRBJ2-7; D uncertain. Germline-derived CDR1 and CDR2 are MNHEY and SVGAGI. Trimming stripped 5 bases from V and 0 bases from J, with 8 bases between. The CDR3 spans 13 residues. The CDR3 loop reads CASSLASSYEQYF. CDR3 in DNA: TGTGCCAGCAGTCTTGCGAGCTCCTACGAGCAGTACTTC.

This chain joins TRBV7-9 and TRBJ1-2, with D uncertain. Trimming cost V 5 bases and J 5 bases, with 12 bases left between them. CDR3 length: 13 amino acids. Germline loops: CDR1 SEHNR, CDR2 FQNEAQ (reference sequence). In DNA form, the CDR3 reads TGTGCCAGCAGCCCGCCGACGGGATATGGCTACACCTTC. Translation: CASSPPTGYGYTF.

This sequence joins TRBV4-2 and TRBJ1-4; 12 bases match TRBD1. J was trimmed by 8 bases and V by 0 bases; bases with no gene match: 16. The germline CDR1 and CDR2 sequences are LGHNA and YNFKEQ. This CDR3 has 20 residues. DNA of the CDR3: TGTGCCAGCAGCCAAGATCTTACTGGGACAGGGGGCGTATCTGGCGAAAAACTGTTTTTT. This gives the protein CASSQDLTGTGGVSGEKLFF.

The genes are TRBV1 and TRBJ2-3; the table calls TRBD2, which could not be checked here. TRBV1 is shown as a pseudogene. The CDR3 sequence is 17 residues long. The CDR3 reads CTSSQDRTSGRTDTQYF. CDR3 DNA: TGCACCAGCAGCCAAGATAGGACTAGCGGGCGCACAGATACGCAGTATTTT.

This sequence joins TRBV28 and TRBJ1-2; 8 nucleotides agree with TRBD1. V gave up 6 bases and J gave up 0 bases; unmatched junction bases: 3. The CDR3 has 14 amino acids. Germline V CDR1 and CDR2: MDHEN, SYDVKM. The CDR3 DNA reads TGTGCCAGCAGCGAGGGACAGGCTAACTATGGCTACACCTTC. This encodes CASSEGQANYGYTF.

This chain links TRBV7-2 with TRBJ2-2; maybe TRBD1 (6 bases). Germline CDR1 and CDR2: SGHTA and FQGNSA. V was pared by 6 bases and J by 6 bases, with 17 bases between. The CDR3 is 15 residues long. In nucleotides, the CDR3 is TGTGCCAGCAGTCTTCGGACAGAGTTCCCCGGGGAGCTGTTTTTT. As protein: CASSLRTEFPGELFF.

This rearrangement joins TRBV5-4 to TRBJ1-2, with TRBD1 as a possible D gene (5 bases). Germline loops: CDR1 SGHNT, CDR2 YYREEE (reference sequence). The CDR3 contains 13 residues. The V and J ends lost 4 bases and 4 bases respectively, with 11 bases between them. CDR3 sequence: CASSIRQIYGYTF. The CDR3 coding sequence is TGTGCCAGCAGCATCAGACAGATCTATGGCTACACCTTC.

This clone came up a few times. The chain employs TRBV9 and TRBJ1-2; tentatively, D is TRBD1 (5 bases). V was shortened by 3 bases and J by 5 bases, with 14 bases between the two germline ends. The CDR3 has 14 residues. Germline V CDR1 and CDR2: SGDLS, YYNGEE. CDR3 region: CASSDLPGLYGYTF. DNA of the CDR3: TGTGCCAGCAGCGATTTACCGGGACTATATGGCTACACCTTC.

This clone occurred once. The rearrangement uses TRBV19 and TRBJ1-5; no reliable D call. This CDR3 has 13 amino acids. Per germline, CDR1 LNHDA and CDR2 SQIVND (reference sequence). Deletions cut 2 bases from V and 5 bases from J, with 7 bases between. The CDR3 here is CASSISDYQPQHF. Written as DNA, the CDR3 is TGTGCCAGTAGTATATCAGATTATCAGCCCCAGCATTTT.

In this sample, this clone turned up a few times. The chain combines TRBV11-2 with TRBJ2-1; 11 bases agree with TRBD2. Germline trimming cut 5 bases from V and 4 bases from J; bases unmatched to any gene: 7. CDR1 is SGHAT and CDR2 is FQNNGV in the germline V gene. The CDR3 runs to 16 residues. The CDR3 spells CASSITGTSGYNEQFF. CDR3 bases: TGTGCCAGCAGCATAACCGGGACTAGCGGATACAATGAGCAGTTCTTC.

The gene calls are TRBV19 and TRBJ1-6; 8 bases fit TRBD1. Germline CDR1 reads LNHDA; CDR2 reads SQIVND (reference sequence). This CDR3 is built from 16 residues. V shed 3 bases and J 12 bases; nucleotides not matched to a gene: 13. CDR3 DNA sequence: TGTGCCAGTAGTATCGACGGACAGGGTGTTTGGGAACCCCTCCACTTT. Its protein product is CASSIDGQGVWEPLHF.

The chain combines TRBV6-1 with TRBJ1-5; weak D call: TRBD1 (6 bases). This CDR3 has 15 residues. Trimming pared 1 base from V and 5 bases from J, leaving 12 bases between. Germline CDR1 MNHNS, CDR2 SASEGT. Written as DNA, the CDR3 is TGTGCCAGCAGTGAAGGGCAGGGGTCGGATCAGCCCCAGCATTTT. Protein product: CASSEGQGSDQPQHF.

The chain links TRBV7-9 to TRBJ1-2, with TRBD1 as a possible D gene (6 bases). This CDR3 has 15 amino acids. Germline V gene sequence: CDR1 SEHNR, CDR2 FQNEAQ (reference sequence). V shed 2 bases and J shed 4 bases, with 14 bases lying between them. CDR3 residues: CASSLYNGQPYGYTF. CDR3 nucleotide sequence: TGTGCCAGCAGCTTATATAACGGACAGCCCTATGGCTACACCTTC.